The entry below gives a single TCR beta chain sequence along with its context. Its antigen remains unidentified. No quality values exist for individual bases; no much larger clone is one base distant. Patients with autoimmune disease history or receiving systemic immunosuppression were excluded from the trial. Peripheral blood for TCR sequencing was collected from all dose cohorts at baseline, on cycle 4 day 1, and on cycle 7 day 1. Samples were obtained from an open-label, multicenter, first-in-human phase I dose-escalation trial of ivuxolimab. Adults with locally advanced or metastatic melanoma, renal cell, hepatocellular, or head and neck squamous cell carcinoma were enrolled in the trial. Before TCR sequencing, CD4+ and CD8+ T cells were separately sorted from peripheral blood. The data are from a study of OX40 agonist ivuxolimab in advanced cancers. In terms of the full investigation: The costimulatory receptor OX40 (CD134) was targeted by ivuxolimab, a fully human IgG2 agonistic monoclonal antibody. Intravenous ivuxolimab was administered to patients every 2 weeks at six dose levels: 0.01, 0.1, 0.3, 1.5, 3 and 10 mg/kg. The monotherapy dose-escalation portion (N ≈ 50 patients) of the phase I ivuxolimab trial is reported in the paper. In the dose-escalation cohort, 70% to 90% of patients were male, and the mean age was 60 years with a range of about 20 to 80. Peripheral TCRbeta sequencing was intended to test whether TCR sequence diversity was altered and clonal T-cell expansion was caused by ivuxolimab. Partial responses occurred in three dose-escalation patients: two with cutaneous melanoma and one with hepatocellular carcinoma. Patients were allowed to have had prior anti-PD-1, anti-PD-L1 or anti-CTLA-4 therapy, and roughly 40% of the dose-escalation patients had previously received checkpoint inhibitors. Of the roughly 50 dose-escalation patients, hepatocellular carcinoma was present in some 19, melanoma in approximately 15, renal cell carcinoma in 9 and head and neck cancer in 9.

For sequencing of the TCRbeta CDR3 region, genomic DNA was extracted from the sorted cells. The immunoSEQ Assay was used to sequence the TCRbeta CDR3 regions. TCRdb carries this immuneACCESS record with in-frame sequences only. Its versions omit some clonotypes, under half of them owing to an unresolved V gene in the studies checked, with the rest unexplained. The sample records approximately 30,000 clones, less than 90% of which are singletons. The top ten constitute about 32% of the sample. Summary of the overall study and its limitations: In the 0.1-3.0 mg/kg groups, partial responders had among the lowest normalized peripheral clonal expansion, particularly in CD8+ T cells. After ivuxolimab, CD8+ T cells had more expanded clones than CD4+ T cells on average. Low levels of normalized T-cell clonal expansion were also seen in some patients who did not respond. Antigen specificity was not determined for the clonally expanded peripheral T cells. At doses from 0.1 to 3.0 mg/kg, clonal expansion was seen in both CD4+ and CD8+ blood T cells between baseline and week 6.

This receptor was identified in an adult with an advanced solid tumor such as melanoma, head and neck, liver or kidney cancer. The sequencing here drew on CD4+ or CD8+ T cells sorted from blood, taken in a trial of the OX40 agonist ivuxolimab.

DNA sequence: TGTGCCAGCAGCTCCTCCAGGACAGGGGGAACTGAAGCTTTCTTT. Translated, it reads CASSSSRTGGTEAFF. The sequence links TRBV7-9 to TRBJ1-1; 10 middle bases align to TRBD1. The CDR3 measures 15 amino acids from cysteine to phenylalanine. The entry retains the CDR3 DNA only, 45 bases that are in frame from base 1. In the germline V gene (reference sequence), CDR1 corresponds to SEHNR and CDR2 to FQNEAQ. The junction shows trimming of 4 bases on V and 5 bases on J, and the gene matches do not reach 7 bases of it.